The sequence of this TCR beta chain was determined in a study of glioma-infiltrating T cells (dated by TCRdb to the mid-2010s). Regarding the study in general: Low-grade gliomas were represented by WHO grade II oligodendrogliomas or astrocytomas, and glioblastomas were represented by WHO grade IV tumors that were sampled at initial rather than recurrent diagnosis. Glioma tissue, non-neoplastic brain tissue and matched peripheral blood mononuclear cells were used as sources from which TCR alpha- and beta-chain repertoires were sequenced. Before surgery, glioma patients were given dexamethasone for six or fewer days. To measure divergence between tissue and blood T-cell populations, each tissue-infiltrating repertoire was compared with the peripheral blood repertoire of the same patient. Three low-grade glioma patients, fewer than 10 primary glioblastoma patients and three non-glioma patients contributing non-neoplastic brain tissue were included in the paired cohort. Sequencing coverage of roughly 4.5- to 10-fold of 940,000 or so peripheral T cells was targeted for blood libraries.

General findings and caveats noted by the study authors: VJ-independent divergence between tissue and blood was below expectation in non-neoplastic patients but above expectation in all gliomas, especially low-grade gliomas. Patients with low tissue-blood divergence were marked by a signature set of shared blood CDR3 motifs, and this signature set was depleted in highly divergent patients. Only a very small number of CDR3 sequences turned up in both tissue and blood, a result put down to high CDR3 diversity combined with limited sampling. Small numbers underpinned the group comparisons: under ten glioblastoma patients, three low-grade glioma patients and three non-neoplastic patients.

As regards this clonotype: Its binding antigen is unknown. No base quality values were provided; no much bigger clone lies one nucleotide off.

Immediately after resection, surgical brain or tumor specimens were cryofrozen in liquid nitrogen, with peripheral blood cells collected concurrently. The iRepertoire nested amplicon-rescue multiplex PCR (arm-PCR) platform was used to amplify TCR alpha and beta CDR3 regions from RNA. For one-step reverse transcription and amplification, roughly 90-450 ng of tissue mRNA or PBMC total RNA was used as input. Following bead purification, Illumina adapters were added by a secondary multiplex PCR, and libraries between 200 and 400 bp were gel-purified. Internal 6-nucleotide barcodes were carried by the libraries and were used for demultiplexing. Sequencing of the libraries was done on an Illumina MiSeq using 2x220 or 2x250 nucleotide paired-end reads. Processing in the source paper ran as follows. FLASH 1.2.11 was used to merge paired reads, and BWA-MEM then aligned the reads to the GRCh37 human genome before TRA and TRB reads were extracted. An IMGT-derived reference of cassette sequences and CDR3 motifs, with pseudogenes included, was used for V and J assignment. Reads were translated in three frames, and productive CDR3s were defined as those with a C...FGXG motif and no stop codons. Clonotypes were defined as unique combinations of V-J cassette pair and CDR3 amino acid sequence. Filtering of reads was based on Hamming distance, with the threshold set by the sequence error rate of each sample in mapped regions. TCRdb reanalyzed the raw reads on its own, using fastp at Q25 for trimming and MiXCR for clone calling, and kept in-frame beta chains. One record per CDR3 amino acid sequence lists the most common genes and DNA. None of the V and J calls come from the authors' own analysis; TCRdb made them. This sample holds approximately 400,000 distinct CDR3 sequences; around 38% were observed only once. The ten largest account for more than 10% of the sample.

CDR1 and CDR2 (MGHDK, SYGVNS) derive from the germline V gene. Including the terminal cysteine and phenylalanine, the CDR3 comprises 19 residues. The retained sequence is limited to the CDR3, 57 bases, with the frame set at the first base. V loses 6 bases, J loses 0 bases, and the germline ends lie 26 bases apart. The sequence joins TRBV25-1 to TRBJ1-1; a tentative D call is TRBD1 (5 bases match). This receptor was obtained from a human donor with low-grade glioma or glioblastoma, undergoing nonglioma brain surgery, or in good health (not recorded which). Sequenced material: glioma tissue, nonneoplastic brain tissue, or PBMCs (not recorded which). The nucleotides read TGTGCCAGCAGCCCTCCCCTGGGACTGGGAAAGGGGTTGAACACTGAAGCTTTCTTT. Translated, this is CASSPPLGLGKGLNTEAFF.